The entry that follows covers one T cell receptor (beta chain) sequence. V was clipped by 9 bases and J by 7 bases; unmatched bases: 13. Germline V gene sequence: CDR1 ENHRY, CDR2 SYGVKD. The CDR3 is 15 residues long. Method: immunoSEQ multiplex PCR; TCRdb's copy keeps in-frame clones and lacks some. The sample contains around 55,000 clones, around 85% of which appear only once. This sample stems from a study of blood T cell repertoires in COVID-19. As for the study in general: Acute and convalescent COVID-19 samples came from the United States, Italy and Spain. Sample material is recorded as cDNA or gDNA derived from T cells, B-cell-depleted T cells, or PBMCs.

The rearrangement joins TRBV10-3 to TRBJ2-1; TRBD2 agrees at 9 bases. The sample consisted of peripheral blood. The source of this sequence is a human donor in a cohort sampled during active COVID-19. This CDR3 is CAIRGVAGDTNEQFF. CDR3 DNA: TGTGCCATAAGGGGAGTAGCGGGAGACACAAATGAGCAGTTCTTC.